The sequence of this T cell receptor (beta chain) was determined in a study of T cell repertoires in cytomegalovirus infection. Study details: HLA-B-restricted CMV epitopes that are well studied were used alongside recently identified HLA-C-restricted ones. A matching HLA type, together with CMV infection, was signaled by public TCR beta signatures. Whole-study results and caveats: Cumulative public TCR beta family frequency identified CMV carriers with the relevant HLA. The study found HLA-C-restricted CMV-specific TCR beta clonotypes dominating the ex vivo response.

Note on this clonotype: The antigen is unknown.

MiXCR was run by TCRdb on the reads, yielding one entry per CDR3 protein. In the table there are about 220,000 distinct CDR3 sequences, 35% to 40% of which are singletons. The ends were cut back, 2 bases at V and 5 bases at J, with 11 bases in the middle. The CDR3 covers 14 residues. Germline V gives CDR1 KGHDR, CDR2 SFDVKD. The V call is TRBV24-1, the J call TRBJ1-1; D not certain. The TCR was taken from a human donor in good health (CMV status not recorded). Some clones in this sample may be carry-over from other donors' samples. Sequences were derived from CD8+ T cells from cultured PBMCs, sampled from culture after CMV antigen stimulation. CDR3 loop: CATSDSETPTEAFF. CDR3 bases: TGTGCCACCAGTGATTCGGAGACACCTACTGAAGCTTTCTTT.